The clone carrying this TCR beta chain was detected only a few times. Its specificity is unknown. The source of the sample is a study of T cell responses to AZD1222 COVID-19 vaccine. Findings of the study overall: Only a handful of AZD1222 recipients, several in all, had baseline seropositivity.

Profiling relied on immunoSEQ multiplex PCR, and the TCRdb table lists in-frame clones only, not all of them. The sample holds around 130,000 clones, 88% seen once. V gave up 10 bases and J gave up 10 bases; unmatched junction bases: 16. CDR1 and CDR2 (germline): LNHDA, SQIVND (reference sequence). The CDR3 runs 14 residues. This sequence joins TRBV19 and TRBJ1-1; 9 bases match TRBD1. This sequence was found in an adult in good health. This specimen was peripheral blood, taken on day 0 of AZD1222 vaccination. CDR3 in DNA: TGTGCCACCTCGCCGGGACAGGGCGTAATGGCAGCTTTCTTT. Translating it yields CATSPGQGVMAAFF.